These T cell receptor beta chains were read from a single sample in a study of shared clonotypes between healthy human individuals. Repertoires were generated with immunoSEQ multiplex PCR, while TCRdb's copy carries only in-frame clones and drops some. The sample yields 300,000 or so clones, roughly 70% seen once. The sample consisted of memory CD4+ T cells sorted from blood. These receptors all stem from a man aged 30-40 years in good health. Both conserved end residues are part of each CDR3. A D gene is named only where the DNA matches it firmly. Not all rows give a size; the values are once, few, many and, for expanded clones, a class.

CDR3aa: CASSPPGGTNTEAFF; CDR3nt: TGTGCCAGCAGCCCCCCCGGGGGCACGAACACTGAAGCTTTCTTT; v_gene: TRBV28; abundance: .; d_gene: .; j_gene: TRBJ1-1
CDR3aa: CASSFMGGRINEQFF; CDR3nt: TGTGCCAGCAGTTTCATGGGCGGGAGAATTAATGAGCAGTTCTTC; v_gene: TRBV27; abundance: many; d_gene: TRBD2; j_gene: TRBJ2-1
CDR3aa: CASRGTGTGTDTQYF; CDR3nt: TGTGCCAGCAGGGGAACCGGGACAGGGACAGATACGCAGTATTTT; v_gene: TRBV28; abundance: many; d_gene: TRBD1; j_gene: TRBJ2-3
CDR3aa: CASSLETGANVLTF; CDR3nt: TGTGCCAGCAGCTTGGAGACTGGGGCCAACGTCCTGACTTTC; v_gene: TRBV5-4; abundance: .; d_gene: .; j_gene: TRBJ2-6
CDR3aa: CASSQDGGRNTGELFF; CDR3nt: TGTGCCAGCAGCCAAGATGGGGGAAGGAACACCGGGGAGCTGTTTTTT; v_gene: TRBV4-2; abundance: many; d_gene: .; j_gene: TRBJ2-2
CDR3aa: CASMNRGANTGELFF; CDR3nt: TGTGCCAGCATGAATAGGGGGGCAAACACCGGGGAGCTGTTTTTT; v_gene: TRBV6-6; abundance: .; d_gene: .; j_gene: TRBJ2-2
CDR3aa: CASSLATGLRGEQYF; CDR3nt: TGCGCCAGCAGCTTGGCCACGGGATTGAGGGGCGAGCAGTACTTC; v_gene: TRBV5-1; abundance: .; d_gene: .; j_gene: TRBJ2-7
CDR3aa: CASSSGQVPNNQPQHF; CDR3nt: TGCGCCAGCAGCTCTGGACAGGTGCCGAACAATCAGCCCCAGCATTTT; v_gene: TRBV5-1; abundance: .; d_gene: TRBD1; j_gene: TRBJ1-5
CDR3aa: CASSVGTLFSNQPQHF; CDR3nt: TGTGCCAGCAGCGTCGGGACACTATTTAGCAATCAGCCCCAGCATTTT; v_gene: TRBV7-9; abundance: .; d_gene: .; j_gene: TRBJ1-5
CDR3aa: CASSFGTAAGYTF; CDR3nt: TGTGCCAGCAGCTTCGGGACAGCCGCGGGCTACACCTTC; v_gene: TRBV5-6; abundance: .; d_gene: TRBD1; j_gene: TRBJ1-2
CDR3aa: CASTAQGGPPQHF; CDR3nt: TGTGCCAGTACCGCACAGGGAGGGCCGCCCCAGCATTTT; v_gene: TRBV19; abundance: .; d_gene: .; j_gene: TRBJ1-5
CDR3aa: CATSRDDARGGETQYF; CDR3nt: TGTGCCACCAGCAGAGATGATGCCAGGGGGGGAGAGACCCAGTACTTC; v_gene: TRBV15; abundance: .; d_gene: .; j_gene: TRBJ2-5
CDR3aa: CASSLEVGGPERNIQYF; CDR3nt: TGTGCCAGCAGCTTGGAGGTAGGGGGGCCAGAGAGAAACATTCAGTACTTC; v_gene: TRBV5-5; abundance: .; d_gene: .; j_gene: TRBJ2-4
CDR3aa: CASSYGGGLTDTQYF; CDR3nt: TGTGCCAGCAGTTACGGGGGGGGCCTCACAGATACGCAGTATTTT; v_gene: TRBV6-5; abundance: .; d_gene: .; j_gene: TRBJ2-3
CDR3aa: CASSQSELGSAFF; CDR3nt: TGCGCCAGCAGCCAGTCCGAGTTGGGTTCGGCTTTCTTT; v_gene: TRBV4-3; abundance: .; d_gene: .; j_gene: TRBJ1-1
CDR3aa: CASSVPTSGKGETQYF; CDR3nt: TGTGCCAGCAGTGTACCGACTAGCGGGAAAGGAGAGACCCAGTACTTC; v_gene: TRBV6-1; abundance: .; d_gene: TRBD2; j_gene: TRBJ2-5
CDR3aa: CASSQDIIRAAGELFF; CDR3nt: TGCGCCAGCAGCCAAGATATCATCAGGGCCGCCGGGGAGCTGTTTTTT; v_gene: TRBV4-3; abundance: .; d_gene: .; j_gene: TRBJ2-2
CDR3aa: CASSDRLLNEKLFF; CDR3nt: TGTGCCAGCAGTGACAGATTACTTAATGAAAAACTGTTTTTT; v_gene: TRBV25-1; abundance: .; d_gene: .; j_gene: TRBJ1-4
CDR3aa: CASSSLIGNEQFF; CDR3nt: TGTGCCAGCAGCTCACTAATCGGGAATGAGCAGTTCTTC; v_gene: TRBV25-1; abundance: .; d_gene: .; j_gene: TRBJ2-1
CDR3aa: CASSPGVGGSYEQYF; CDR3nt: TGTGCCAGCAGCCCGGGGGTTGGGGGCTCCTACGAGCAGTACTTC; v_gene: TRBV7-2; abundance: .; d_gene: .; j_gene: TRBJ2-7
CDR3aa: CASSTGGEGDTEAFF; CDR3nt: TGTGCCAGCAGCACTGGGGGGGAAGGGGACACTGAAGCTTTCTTT; v_gene: TRBV28; abundance: few; d_gene: .; j_gene: TRBJ1-1
CDR3aa: CASSIAAEPTHEQYF; CDR3nt: TGTGCCAGTAGTATTGCCGCGGAACCTACCCACGAGCAGTACTTC; v_gene: TRBV19; abundance: .; d_gene: .; j_gene: TRBJ2-7
CDR3aa: CAWRREYEQYF; CDR3nt: TGTGCCTGGAGGAGAGAATACGAGCAGTACTTC; v_gene: TRBV30; abundance: .; d_gene: .; j_gene: TRBJ2-7
CDR3aa: CAWSVEPGDPYGYTF; CDR3nt: TGTGCCTGGAGTGTAGAGCCCGGAGACCCCTATGGCTACACCTTC; v_gene: TRBV30; abundance: many; d_gene: .; j_gene: TRBJ1-2
CDR3aa: CASGYRGGEAFF; CDR3nt: TGTGCCAGCGGATACAGGGGCGGGGAAGCTTTCTTT; v_gene: TRBV19; abundance: few; d_gene: TRBD1; j_gene: TRBJ1-1
CDR3aa: CASSLGANQPQHF; CDR3nt: TGTGCCAGCAGCTTAGGCGCCAATCAGCCCCAGCATTTT; v_gene: TRBV7-9; abundance: .; d_gene: .; j_gene: TRBJ1-5
CDR3aa: CASSLGAGAYNEQFF; CDR3nt: TGTGCCAGCAGCTTAGGAGCGGGAGCCTACAATGAGCAGTTCTTC; v_gene: TRBV7-2; abundance: few; d_gene: TRBD2; j_gene: TRBJ2-1
CDR3aa: CASSLARVSTDTQYF; CDR3nt: TGTGCCAGCAGCTTAGCAAGGGTCTCCACAGATACGCAGTATTTT; v_gene: TRBV7-6; abundance: once; d_gene: .; j_gene: TRBJ2-3
CDR3aa: CASGSLAGGDPYEQYF; CDR3nt: TGTGCCAGCGGATCCCTAGCGGGAGGGGACCCCTACGAGCAGTACTTC; v_gene: TRBV28; abundance: .; d_gene: TRBD2; j_gene: TRBJ2-7